The subject of this entry is one T cell receptor beta chain. The V and J ends lost 4 bases and 6 bases respectively, with 18 bases between them. The CDR3 loop spans 16 amino acids. Germline V lookup: CDR1 MDHEN, CDR2 SYDVKM. These data come from a study of control samples from healthy donors and cancer patients. The repertoire was sequenced with immunoSEQ multiplex PCR; TCRdb's copy has only in-frame clones and lacks some. The table has around 29,000 clones, 70% to 85% seen once. This receptor was identified in a man aged 55 to 70 with head and neck cancer. The sample taken for sequencing was PBMCs. This rearrangement joins TRBV28 to TRBJ2-2; tentatively, D is TRBD1 (6 bases). CDR3 loop: CASSSTLDRLSGELFF. CDR3 sequence (DNA): TGTGCCAGCAGTTCAACACTGGACAGATTGTCCGGGGAGCTGTTTTTT. Using reference TRBV28 and TRBJ2-2 for the parts outside the CDR3, the full variable domain is DVKVTQSSRYLVKRTGEKVFLECVQDMDHENMFWYRQDPGLGLRLIYFSYDVKMKEKGDIPEGYSVSREKKERFSLILESASTNQTSMYLCASSSTLDRLSGELFFGEGSRLTVL.